Below, 18 T cell receptor beta chains from the same sample are listed, as sequenced in a study of shared clonotypes between healthy human individuals. Assay: immunoSEQ multiplex PCR; the TCRdb copy retains only in-frame clones and omits some. Here the sample spans about 580,000 clones, 95% to 98% being singletons. CD8 cells regarded as naive lacked CD45RO, were positively chosen for CCR7, and omitted terminally differentiated effector memory CD45RA+ cells. Specimen: naive CD8+ T cells sorted from blood. The origin of the receptors is a man aged 25 to 40 in good health.

This clone has only one observation. CDR3 sequence: CASSVAGGLVNEQFF. As DNA, the CDR3 is TGTGCCAGCAGCGTAGCGGGAGGATTGGTCAATGAGCAGTTCTTC. The chain links TRBV9 to TRBJ2-1; TRBD2 aligns across 7 bases. Germline V CDR1 and CDR2: SGDLS, YYNGEE. Trimming cost V 0 bases and J 6 bases; bases outside gene matches: 6. CDR3 size: 15 residues.

This rearrangement joins TRBV28 to TRBJ2-5, with D possibly being TRBD1 (5 bases). The CDR3 covers 14 residues. Per the germline V gene, CDR1 is MDHEN and CDR2 is SYDVKM. The V and J ends lost 3 bases and 5 bases respectively, with 13 bases between them. The CDR3 DNA is TGTGCCAGCAGTTTGGGGCAGGGTAAGGAGACCCAGTACTTC. Protein product: CASSLGQGKETQYF.

V is TRBV27 and J is TRBJ2-1; 7 bases match TRBD2. The CDR3 sequence is 14 residues long. Germline V lookup: CDR1 MNHEY, CDR2 SMNVEV (reference sequence). V trimming: 7 bases; J trimming: 6 bases; junction bases outside the gene matches: 9. CDR3 region: CASIVSTGGNEQFF. The CDR3 nucleotides are TGTGCCAGCATAGTGTCAACGGGAGGCAATGAGCAGTTCTTC.

The chain has TRBV9 and TRBJ1-1, with no clear D. The CDR3 consists of 14 residues. CDR1 SGDLS and CDR2 YYNGEE come from the germline V gene. With 2 bases removed from V and 0 bases from J, the gap between germline ends came to 8 bases. The CDR3 region has the DNA TGTGCCAGCAGCGTTGCAGATTTGAACACTGAAGCTTTCTTT. Translating it yields CASSVADLNTEAFF.

CDR3 sequence (DNA): TGCGCCAGCAGCCATATGGGAGAGCAGTTCTTC. As protein: CASSHMGEQFF. V gene TRBV4-3 combines with J gene TRBJ2-1; D unclear. Germline-derived CDR1 and CDR2 are LGHNA and YSLEER. Trimming cost V 3 bases and J 10 bases, with 7 bases left between them. This CDR3 has 11 residues.

The rearrangement links TRBV7-8 to TRBJ2-7, with D maybe TRBD1 (7 bases). Trimming left V 5 bases short and J 0 bases short, with 14 bases between. This CDR3 comprises 15 residues. Germline V gives CDR1 SGHVS, CDR2 FQNEAQ. The CDR3 DNA is TGTGCCAGCAGCCCCCCGGGGGACAGCTCCTACGAGCAGTACTTC. This sequence encodes CASSPPGDSSYEQYF.

The genes are TRBV6-6 and TRBJ2-3, with 8 bases fitting TRBD1. CDR3 length: 15 amino acids. The trim removed 3 bases at V and 5 bases at J, leaving 7 bases unmatched. Germline V gene lookup returns CDR1 MNHNY and CDR2 SVGAGI (reference sequence). As DNA, the CDR3 is TGTGCCAGCAGTTATCGGACAGGGATGGAAGATACGCAGTATTTT. Its translation: CASSYRTGMEDTQYF.

The V call is TRBV5-5, the J call TRBJ1-1, with D unresolved. Germline loops: CDR1 SGHKS, CDR2 YYEKEE (reference sequence). This CDR3 has 14 amino acids. Trimming took 3 bases from V and 6 from J, leaving 15 bases between them. The CDR3 is CASSYFVRSPEAFF. Here the CDR3 DNA reads TGTGCCAGCAGCTACTTTGTCCGCAGCCCTGAAGCTTTCTTT. The complete variable domain, with remaining parts taken from reference TRBV5-5 and TRBJ1-1, reads DAGVTQSPTHLIKTRGQQVTLRCSPISGHKSVSWYQQVLGQGPQFIFQYYEKEERGRGNFPDRFSARQFPNYSSELNVNALLLGDSALYLCASSYFVRSPEAFFGQGTRLTVV.

The chain joins TRBV29-1 to TRBJ2-7, with 9 bases fitting TRBD2. V shed 6 bases, J shed 2 bases, and the junction held 5 bases outside the gene matches. Germline assignment: CDR1 SQVTM and CDR2 ANQGSEA. The CDR3 sequence is 13 residues long. For the CDR3, the DNA is TGCAGCGTCGCGGGAGGGAATGCCTACGAGCAGTACTTC. It codes for CSVAGGNAYEQYF.

The V gene is TRBV4-2, the J gene TRBJ1-4; 9 nucleotides align to TRBD1. Trimming at V came to 2 bases and at J to 8 bases, leaving 15 bases not matched to a gene. Germline-derived CDR1 and CDR2 are LGHNA and YNFKEQ. The CDR3 is made up of 18 amino acids. CDR3 nucleotides: TGTGCCAGCAGCCAACCCGGACAGGGGAGCGGTGGTGGGGAAAAACTGTTTTTT. It yields the protein CASSQPGQGSGGGEKLFF.

The CDR3 DNA follows: TGTGCCAGTAGTGGTCAGGGCCCTAATCAGCCCCAGCATTTT. This gives the protein CASSGQGPNQPQHF. The chain is built from TRBV19 and TRBJ1-5; maybe TRBD1 (5 bases). Germline-derived CDR1 and CDR2 are LNHDA and SQIVND (reference sequence). There are 14 residues in the CDR3. The V end lost 5 bases, the J end lost 4 bases, and 12 bases lay between the germline ends.

The CDR3, as DNA: TGTGCCAGCAGTGGGCTGGACGAGCAGTACTTC. This codes for CASSGLDEQYF. The V gene is TRBV28, the J gene TRBJ2-7, with D unclear. The length of the CDR3 is 11 residues. Germline CDR1 and CDR2: MDHEN and SYDVKM. V lost 5 bases and J lost 5, with 7 bases in between.

This sequence joins TRBV2 and TRBJ2-7; D is unclear. Germline values: CDR1 SNHLY, CDR2 FYNNEI. The CDR3 contains 15 residues. V lost 0 bases to trimming and J lost 4 bases, with 13 bases between them. CDR3 sequence reads: CASSEAIGSGYEQYF. The CDR3 DNA reads as TGTGCCAGCAGTGAAGCAATCGGTTCTGGGTACGAGCAGTACTTC.

The rearrangement links TRBV25-1 to TRBJ2-2; no definite D call. CDR1 is MGHDK, CDR2 SYGVNS, per germline. V dropped 3 bases and J dropped 3 bases, with 5 bases sitting between them. The CDR3 covers 13 residues. CDR3 in amino acids: CASSDRYTGELFF. The CDR3 DNA reads TGTGCCAGCAGTGACCGCTACACCGGGGAGCTGTTTTTT.

This chain's CDR3 is CAWSSWQRPGSYNEQFF. Written as DNA, the CDR3 is TGTGCCTGGAGTAGTTGGCAGCGGCCTGGCTCCTACAATGAGCAGTTCTTC. This chain links TRBV30 with TRBJ2-1; tentatively, D is TRBD2 (5 bases). Trimming took 2 bases from V and 0 from J, leaving 17 bases between them. CDR1 GTSNPN and CDR2 SVGIG come from the germline V gene (reference sequence). The CDR3 is 17 residues long.

This sequence joins TRBV27 and TRBJ2-5; a possible D gene is TRBD1 (7 bases). The length of the CDR3 is 15 residues. CDR1 is MNHEY and CDR2 is SMNVEV in the germline V gene (reference sequence). V lost 8 bases and J 3 bases, leaving 19 bases between the germline ends. CDR3 DNA: TGTGCCAGCTCGAAAAGGACAGGCGGGGAAGAGACCCAGTACTTC. Translated, it gives CASSKRTGGEETQYF.

As for this clone: The same CDR3 also results from other DNA sequences found in this sample. The chain combines TRBV11-2 with TRBJ1-5; D is unclear. The germline V gene encodes CDR1 SGHAT and CDR2 FQNNGV. The CDR3 length is 15 residues. V lost 0 bases and J lost 0, with 6 bases in between. The CDR3 sequence is CASSLDLGSNQPQHF. The CDR3, as DNA: TGTGCCAGCAGCTTAGATCTGGGTAGCAATCAGCCCCAGCATTTT.

The CDR3 is CASSLVDRGSSGYTF. The CDR3 DNA reads TGTGCCAGCAGTTTGGTGGACAGGGGGTCCAGTGGCTACACCTTC. V and J are TRBV27 and TRBJ1-2, with 10 bases fitting TRBD1. V dropped 3 bases and J dropped 7; count of bases not matched to a gene: 8. The germline gives CDR1 MNHEY, CDR2 SMNVEV (reference sequence). The length of the CDR3 is 15 residues.